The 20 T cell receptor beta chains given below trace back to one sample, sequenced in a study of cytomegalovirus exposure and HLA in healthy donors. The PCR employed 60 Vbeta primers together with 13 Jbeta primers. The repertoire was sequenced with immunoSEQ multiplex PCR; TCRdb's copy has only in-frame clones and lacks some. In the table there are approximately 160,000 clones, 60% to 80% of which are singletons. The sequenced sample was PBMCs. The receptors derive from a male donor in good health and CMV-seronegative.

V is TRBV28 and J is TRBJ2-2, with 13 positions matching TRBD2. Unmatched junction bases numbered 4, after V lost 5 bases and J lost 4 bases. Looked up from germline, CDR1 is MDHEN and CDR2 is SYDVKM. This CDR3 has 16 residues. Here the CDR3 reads CASSPGTSGTTGELFF. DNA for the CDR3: TGTGCCAGCAGTCCCGGGACTAGCGGGACCACCGGGGAGCTGTTTTTT.

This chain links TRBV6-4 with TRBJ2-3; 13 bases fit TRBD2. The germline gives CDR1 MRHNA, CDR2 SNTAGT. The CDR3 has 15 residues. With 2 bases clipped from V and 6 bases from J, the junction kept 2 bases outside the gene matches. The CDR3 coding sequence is TGTGCCAGCAGTGACGGGACTAGCGGGGCCGATACGCAGTATTTT. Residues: CASSDGTSGADTQYF.

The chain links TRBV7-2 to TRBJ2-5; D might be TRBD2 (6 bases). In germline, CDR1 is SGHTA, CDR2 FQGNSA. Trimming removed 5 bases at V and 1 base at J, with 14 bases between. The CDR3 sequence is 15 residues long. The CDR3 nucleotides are TGTGCCAGCAGCCGCCAACTAGCCATCCAAGAGACCCAGTACTTC. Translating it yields CASSRQLAIQETQYF.

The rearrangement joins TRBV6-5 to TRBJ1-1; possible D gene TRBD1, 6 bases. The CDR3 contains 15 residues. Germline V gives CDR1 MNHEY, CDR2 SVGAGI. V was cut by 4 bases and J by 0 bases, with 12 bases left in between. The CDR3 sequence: CASSWGKGVNTEAFF. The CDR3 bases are TGTGCCAGCAGTTGGGGGAAGGGGGTGAACACTGAAGCTTTCTTT.

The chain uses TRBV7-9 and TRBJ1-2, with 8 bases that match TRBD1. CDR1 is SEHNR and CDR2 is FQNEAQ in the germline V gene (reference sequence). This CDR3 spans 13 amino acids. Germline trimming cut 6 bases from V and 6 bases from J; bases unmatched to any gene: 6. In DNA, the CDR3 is TGTGCCAGCAGTCCGGACAGGGAGAATGGCTACACCTTC. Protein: CASSPDRENGYTF.

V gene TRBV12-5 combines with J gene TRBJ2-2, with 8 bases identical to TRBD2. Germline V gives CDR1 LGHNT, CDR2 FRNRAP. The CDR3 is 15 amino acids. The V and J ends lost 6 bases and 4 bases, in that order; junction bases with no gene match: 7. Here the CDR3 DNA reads TGTGCTAGTGGGCCGGGGGGGCCGCGCACCGGGGAGCTGTTTTTT. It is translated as CASGPGGPRTGELFF. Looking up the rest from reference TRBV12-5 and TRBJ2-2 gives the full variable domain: DARVTQTPRHKVTEMGQEVTMRCQPILGHNTVFWYRQTMMQGLELLAYFRNRAPLDDSGMPKDRFSAEMPDATLATLKIQPSEPRDSAVYFCASGPGGPRTGELFFGEGSRLTVL.

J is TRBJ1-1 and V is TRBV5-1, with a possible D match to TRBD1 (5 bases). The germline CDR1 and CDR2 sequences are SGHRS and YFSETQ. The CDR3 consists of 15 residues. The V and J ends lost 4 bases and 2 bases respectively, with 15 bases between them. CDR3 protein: CASSPGGTANTEAFF. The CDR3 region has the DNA TGCGCCAGCAGCCCTGGGGGGACGGCCAACACTGAAGCTTTCTTT.

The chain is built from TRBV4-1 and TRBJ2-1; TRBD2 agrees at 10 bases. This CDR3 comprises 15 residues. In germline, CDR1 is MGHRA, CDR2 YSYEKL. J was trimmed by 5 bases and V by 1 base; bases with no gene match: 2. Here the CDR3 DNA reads TGCGCCAGCAGCCAAGTAGCGGGGGGCCACAATGAGCAGTTCTTC. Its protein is CASSQVAGGHNEQFF.

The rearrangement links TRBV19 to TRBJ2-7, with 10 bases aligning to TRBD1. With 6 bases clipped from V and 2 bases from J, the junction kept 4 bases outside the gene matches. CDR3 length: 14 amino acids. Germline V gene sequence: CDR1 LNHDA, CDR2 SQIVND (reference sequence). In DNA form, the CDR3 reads TGTGCCAGTAGCCGGACAGGGGGAGCCTACGAGCAGTACTTC. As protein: CASSRTGGAYEQYF.

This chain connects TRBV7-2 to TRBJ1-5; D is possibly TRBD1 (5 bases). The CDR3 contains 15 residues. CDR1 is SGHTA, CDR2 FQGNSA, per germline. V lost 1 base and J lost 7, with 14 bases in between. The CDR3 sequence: CASSLVGQGGQPQHF. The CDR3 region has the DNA TGTGCCAGCAGCTTAGTGGGGCAGGGTGGGCAGCCCCAGCATTTT.

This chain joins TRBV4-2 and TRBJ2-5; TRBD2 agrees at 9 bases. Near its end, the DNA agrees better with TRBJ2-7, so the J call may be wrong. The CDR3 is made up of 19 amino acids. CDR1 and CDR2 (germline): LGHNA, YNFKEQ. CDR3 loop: CASSHGLDGGRAKTYEQYF. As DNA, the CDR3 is TGTGCCAGCAGCCACGGACTAGACGGCGGGAGGGCAAAAACCTACGAGCAGTACTTC.

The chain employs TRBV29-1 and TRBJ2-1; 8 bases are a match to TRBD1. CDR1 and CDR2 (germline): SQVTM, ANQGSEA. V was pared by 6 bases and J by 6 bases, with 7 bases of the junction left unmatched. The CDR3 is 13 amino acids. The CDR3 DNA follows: TGCAGCGTCGTCAGGGGGCGCGTCAATGAGCAGTTCTTC. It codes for CSVVRGRVNEQFF.

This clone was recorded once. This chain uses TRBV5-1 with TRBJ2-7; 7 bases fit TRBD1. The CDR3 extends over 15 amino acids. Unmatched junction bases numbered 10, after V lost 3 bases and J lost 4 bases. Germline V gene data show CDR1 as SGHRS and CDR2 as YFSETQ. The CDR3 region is CASSSLDRARYEQYF. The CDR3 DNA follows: TGCGCCAGCAGCTCACTAGACAGGGCAAGGTACGAGCAGTACTTC.

The CDR3 coding sequence is TGTGCCAGCAGGCTAGAGCACTCCTACAATGAGCAGTTCTTC. As protein: CASRLEHSYNEQFF. The chain is built from TRBV7-6 and TRBJ2-1, with no clear D. Germline assignment: CDR1 SGHVS and CDR2 FNYEAQ. CDR3 length: 14 amino acids. Trimming took 6 bases from V and 0 from J, leaving 9 bases between them.

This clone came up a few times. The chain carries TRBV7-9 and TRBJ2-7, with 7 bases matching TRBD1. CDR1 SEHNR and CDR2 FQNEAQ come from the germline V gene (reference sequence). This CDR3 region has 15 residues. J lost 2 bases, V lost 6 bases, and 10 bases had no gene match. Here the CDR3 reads CASRPGQNDPYEQYF. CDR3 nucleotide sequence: TGTGCCAGCAGACCGGGACAGAACGACCCCTACGAGCAGTACTTC.

CDR3 DNA sequence: TGTGCCAGCAGCCCGGGACTAGCGACTCACAATGAGCAGTTCTTC. It encodes CASSPGLATHNEQFF. V usage is TRBV6-6 and J usage is TRBJ2-1, with 10 bases matching TRBD2. The CDR3 consists of 15 residues. After removal of 6 bases from V and 5 bases from J, the junction contained 7 bases not matched to a gene. Germline V gene data show CDR1 as MNHNY and CDR2 as SVGAGI (reference sequence).

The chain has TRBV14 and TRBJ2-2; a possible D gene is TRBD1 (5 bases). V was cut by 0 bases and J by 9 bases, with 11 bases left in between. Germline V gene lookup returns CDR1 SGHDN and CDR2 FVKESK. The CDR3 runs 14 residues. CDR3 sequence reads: CASSQDGALRELFF. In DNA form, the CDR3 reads TGTGCCAGCAGCCAAGATGGGGCCCTACGGGAGCTGTTTTTT. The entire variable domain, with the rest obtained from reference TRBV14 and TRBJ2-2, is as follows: EAGVTQFPSHSVIEKGQTVTLRCDPISGHDNLYWYRRVMGKEIKFLLHFVKESKQDESGMPNNRFLAERTGGTYSTLKVQPAELEDSGVYFCASSQDGALRELFFGEGSRLTVL.

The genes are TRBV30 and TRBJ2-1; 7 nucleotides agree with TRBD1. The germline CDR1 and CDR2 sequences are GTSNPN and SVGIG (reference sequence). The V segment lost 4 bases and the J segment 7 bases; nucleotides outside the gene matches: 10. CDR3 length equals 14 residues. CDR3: CAWKWDSRGNEQFF. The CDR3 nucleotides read TGTGCCTGGAAATGGGACAGTCGGGGTAATGAGCAGTTCTTC.

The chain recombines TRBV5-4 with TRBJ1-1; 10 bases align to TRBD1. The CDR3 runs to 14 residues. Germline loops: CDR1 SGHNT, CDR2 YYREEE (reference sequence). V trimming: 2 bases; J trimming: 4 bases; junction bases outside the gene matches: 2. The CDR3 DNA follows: TGTGCCAGCAGCTTTAGGACAGGGGGCACTGAAGCTTTCTTT. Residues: CASSFRTGGTEAFF.

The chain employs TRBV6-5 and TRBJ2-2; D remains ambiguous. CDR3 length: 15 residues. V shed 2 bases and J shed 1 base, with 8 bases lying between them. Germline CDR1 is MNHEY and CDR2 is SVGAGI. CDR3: CASSYPVGNTGELFF. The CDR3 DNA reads TGTGCCAGCAGTTACCCGGTTGGGAACACCGGGGAGCTGTTTTTT.